This TCR beta chain came from a study of shared clonotypes between healthy human individuals. Per germline, CDR1 MNHEY and CDR2 SVGAGI. The CDR3 has 15 amino acids. V shed 5 bases and J 5 bases; nucleotides not matched to a gene: 6. Sequencing used immunoSEQ multiplex PCR; TCRdb keeps in-frame clones, though not all of them. This table has 2 million to 2.5 million clones, more than 80% appearing once. The sequenced sample consisted of naive CD4+ T cells from PBMCs. The subset is: CD45RA+ positively selected. The V call is TRBV6-5, the J call TRBJ2-2; 9 bases align to TRBD2. The TCR comes from a man aged 18-30 years in good health. Some clones in this sample may be carry-over from other donors' samples. CDR3 bases: TGTGCCAGCAGTCGACTAGCGGCGGGAACCGGGGAGCTGTTTTTT. It translates to CASSRLAAGTGELFF.